What follows is one TCR delta chain and its context. Its specificity is not known. With V trimmed by 3 bases and J by 0 bases, 8 bases remained unmatched. Per germline, CDR1 GEAIGNYY and CDR2 EKD. The CDR3 is made up of 16 amino acids. These data originate in a study of γδ T cells in repeated Plasmodium falciparum infection. Points from the study as a whole: Vdelta2-negative gammadelta repertoires, largely Vdelta1+, seemingly showed infection-driven waves of new clonal selection.

TCRdb re-analyzed the multiplex PCR reads via CATT. The data hold about 50,000 delta-chain clones, with approximately 1.8% observed a single time. Bulk repertoires came from Vgamma9/Vdelta2+ or Vdelta2-negative gammadelta T cells flow-sorted from PBMC. Sequencing was done on a sample of gamma-delta T cells from blood. The chain links TRDV2 to TRDJ1; 8 positions match TRDD3. TCRdb carries no J gene annotation; the J gene was assigned here by matching the DNA with germline. The TCR sequence derives from a pool of human donors (malaria-infected and uninfected, not separated). For the CDR3, the DNA is TGTGCCTGTGACCAACTGGGGGCCCCGTACACCGATAAACTCATCTTT. Encoded protein: CACDQLGAPYTDKLIF.